This T cell receptor (beta chain) was sequenced in a study of OX40 agonist ivuxolimab in advanced cancers. On the study more broadly: An agonistic human IgG2 monoclonal antibody against OX40 (CD134) was given. The patients received ivuxolimab by intravenous route every 2 weeks at 0.01 to 10 mg/kg. Checkpoint inhibitors had been given previously to roughly 36% of patients.

V lost 7 bases and J 1 base, leaving 21 bases between the germline ends. This CDR3 is 17 amino acids long. CDR1 is LNHDA and CDR2 is SQIVND in the germline V gene (reference sequence). Here immunoSEQ multiplex PCR was the method, and the copy in TCRdb shows in-frame clones only, minus some. The sample records 70,000 to 90,000 clones, roughly 80% being singletons. The chain joins TRBV19 to TRBJ2-3; possible D gene TRBD1, 7 bases. The material sequenced was CD4+ or CD8+ T cells sorted from blood, taken in a trial of the OX40 agonist ivuxolimab. This sequence originates from an adult with an advanced solid tumor such as melanoma, head and neck, liver or kidney cancer. For the CDR3, the DNA is TGTGCCAGTACCCATACTAAGGGGGCGGGGCGCACAGATACGCAGTATTTT. Its translation: CASTHTKGAGRTDTQYF.